This T cell receptor (beta chain) was identified during a study of long-term antiretroviral therapy in people with HIV. Study-level results: Clones that expanded before ART (that is, prior to treatment) dominated the repertoire at all time points. Transplant donor controls retained higher diversity, though diversity increased after ART. In HIV, the repertoires covered a tighter span of CDR3 lengths than in controls.

Remarks on this clone: The antigen is undetermined.

Each donor had at least one pre-ART and at least two post-ART PBMC samples. Germline V gene sequence: CDR1 MNHEY, CDR2 SVGAGI. CDR3 length equals 15 residues. Trimming took 0 bases from V and 2 from J; bases not matched to a gene: 4. Researchers ran immunoSEQ v3.0 at survey level. Generated by immunoSEQ multiplex PCR, the TCRdb table keeps only in-frame clones and is missing some. The profile shows about 28,000 clones, around nine tenths of them singletons. The sequence came from a woman aged 18 to 35 with HIV. Sample: unsorted PBMCs, taken 0.5 years after starting antiretroviral therapy. The chain couples TRBV6-5 to TRBJ2-7, with 7 bases fitting TRBD1. The CDR3 DNA reads TGTGCCAGCAGTTACTCCCGGGACAGTACCTACGAGCAGTACTTC. This codes for CASSYSRDSTYEQYF.